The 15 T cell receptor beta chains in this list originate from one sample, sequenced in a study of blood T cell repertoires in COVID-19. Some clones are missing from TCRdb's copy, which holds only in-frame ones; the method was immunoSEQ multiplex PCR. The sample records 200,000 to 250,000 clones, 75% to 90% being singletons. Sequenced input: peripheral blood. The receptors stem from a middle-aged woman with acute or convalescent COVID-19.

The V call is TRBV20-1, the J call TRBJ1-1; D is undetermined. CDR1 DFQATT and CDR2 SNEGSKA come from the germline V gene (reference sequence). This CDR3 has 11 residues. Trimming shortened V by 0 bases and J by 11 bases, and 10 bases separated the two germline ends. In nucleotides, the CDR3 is TGCAGTGCTAGAGATACAAGGAGGGCTTTCTTT. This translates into CSARDTRRAFF.

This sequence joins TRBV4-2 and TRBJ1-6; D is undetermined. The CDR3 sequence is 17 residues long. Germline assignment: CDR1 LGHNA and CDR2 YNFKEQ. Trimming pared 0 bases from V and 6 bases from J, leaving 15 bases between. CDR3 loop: CASSQESVSTPNSPLHF. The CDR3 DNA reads TGTGCCAGCAGCCAAGAATCCGTATCCACTCCTAATTCACCCCTCCACTTT.

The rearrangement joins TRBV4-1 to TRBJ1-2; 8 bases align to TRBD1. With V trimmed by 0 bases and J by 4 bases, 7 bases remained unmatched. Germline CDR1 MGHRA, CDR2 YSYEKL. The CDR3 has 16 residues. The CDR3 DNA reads TGCGCCAGCAGCCAAGAGCAGGGGGCGCTTCCCTATGGCTACACCTTC. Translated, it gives CASSQEQGALPYGYTF.

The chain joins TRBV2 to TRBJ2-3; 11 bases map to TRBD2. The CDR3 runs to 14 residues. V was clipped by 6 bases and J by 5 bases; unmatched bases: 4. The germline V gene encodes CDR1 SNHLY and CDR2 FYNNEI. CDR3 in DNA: TGTGCCAGCAGATTAGCGGGGGGGCGAGATACGCAGTATTTT. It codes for CASRLAGGRDTQYF.

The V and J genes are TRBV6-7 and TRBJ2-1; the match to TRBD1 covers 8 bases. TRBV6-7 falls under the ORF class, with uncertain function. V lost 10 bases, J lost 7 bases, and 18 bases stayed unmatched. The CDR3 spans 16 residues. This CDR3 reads CATSTRRTGKENEQFF. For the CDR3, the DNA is TGTGCCACCTCAACTCGGAGGACAGGGAAGGAAAATGAGCAGTTCTTC.

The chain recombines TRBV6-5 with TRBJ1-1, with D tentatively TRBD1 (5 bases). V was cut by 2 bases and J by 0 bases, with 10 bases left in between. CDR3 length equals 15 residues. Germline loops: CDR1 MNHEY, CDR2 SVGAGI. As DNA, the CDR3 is TGTGCCAGCAGTTACAGACCGGACATGAACACTGAAGCTTTCTTT. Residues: CASSYRPDMNTEAFF.

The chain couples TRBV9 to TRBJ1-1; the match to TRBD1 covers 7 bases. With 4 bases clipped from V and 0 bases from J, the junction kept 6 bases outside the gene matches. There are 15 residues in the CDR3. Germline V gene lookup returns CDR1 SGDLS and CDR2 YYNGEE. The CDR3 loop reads CASSPSDRLNTEAFF. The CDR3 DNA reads TGTGCCAGCAGCCCCTCGGACAGGCTGAACACTGAAGCTTTCTTT. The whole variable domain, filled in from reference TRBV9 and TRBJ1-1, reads DSGVTQTPKHLITATGQRVTLRCSPRSGDLSVYWYQQSLDQGLQFLIQYYNGEERAKGNILERFSAQQFPDLHSELNLSSLELGDSALYFCASSPSDRLNTEAFFGQGTRLTVV.

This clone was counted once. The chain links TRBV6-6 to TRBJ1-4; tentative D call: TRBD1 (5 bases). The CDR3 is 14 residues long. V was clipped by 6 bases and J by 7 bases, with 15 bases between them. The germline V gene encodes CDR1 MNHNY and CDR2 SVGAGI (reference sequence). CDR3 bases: TGTGCCAGCAGGAGGACATTGCAGGGTGAAAAACTGTTTTTT. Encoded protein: CASRRTLQGEKLFF.

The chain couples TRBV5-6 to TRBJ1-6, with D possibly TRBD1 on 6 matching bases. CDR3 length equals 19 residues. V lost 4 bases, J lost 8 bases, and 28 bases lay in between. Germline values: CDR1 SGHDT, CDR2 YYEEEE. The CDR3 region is CASSLQQGRMALGDSPLHF. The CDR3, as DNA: TGTGCCAGCAGCCTCCAACAGGGCCGAATGGCCCTTGGGGATTCACCCCTCCACTTT.

CDR3 region: CASSPALDRRGNTEAFF. CDR3 sequence (DNA): TGTGCCAGCAGCCCCGCTTTGGACAGAAGAGGGAACACTGAAGCTTTCTTT. The chain joins TRBV11-2 to TRBJ1-1; a weak D match, TRBD1 (6 bases). Germline lookup yields CDR1 SGHAT and CDR2 FQNNGV. The CDR3 runs 17 residues. V lost 5 bases and J 1 base, leaving 20 bases between the germline ends.

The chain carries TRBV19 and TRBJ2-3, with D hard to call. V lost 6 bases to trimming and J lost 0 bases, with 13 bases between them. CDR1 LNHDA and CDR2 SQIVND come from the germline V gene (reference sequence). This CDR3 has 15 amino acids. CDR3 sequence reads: CASRDWARSTDTQYF. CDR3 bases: TGTGCCAGTAGGGATTGGGCGAGAAGCACAGATACGCAGTATTTT.

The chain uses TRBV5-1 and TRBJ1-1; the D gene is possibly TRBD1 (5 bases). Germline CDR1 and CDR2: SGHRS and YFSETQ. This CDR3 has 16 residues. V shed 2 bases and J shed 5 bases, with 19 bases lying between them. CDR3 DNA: TGCGCCAGCAGCTTAGGAGATGGCTGGGGGAGGACTGAAGCTTTCTTT. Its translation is CASSLGDGWGRTEAFF.

CDR3 sequence reads: CASSYPSGELFF. CDR3 DNA: TGTGCCAGCAGTTACCCCAGCGGGGAGCTGTTTTTT. The chain has TRBV6-5 and TRBJ2-2; D gene ambiguous. CDR1 and CDR2 from the germline V gene are MNHEY and SVGAGI. The CDR3 loop spans 12 amino acids. V lost 2 bases and J lost 7, with 5 bases in between.

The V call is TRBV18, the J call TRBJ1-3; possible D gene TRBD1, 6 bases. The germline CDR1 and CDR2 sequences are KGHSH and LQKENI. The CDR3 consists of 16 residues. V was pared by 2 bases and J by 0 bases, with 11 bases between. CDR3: CASSPTLTGSGNTIYF. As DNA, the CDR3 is TGTGCCAGCTCACCAACCTTGACAGGCTCTGGAAACACCATATATTTT.

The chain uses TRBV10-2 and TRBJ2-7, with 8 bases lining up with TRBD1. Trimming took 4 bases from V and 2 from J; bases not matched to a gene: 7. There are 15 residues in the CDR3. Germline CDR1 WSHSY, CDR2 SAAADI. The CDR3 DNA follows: TGCGCCAGCAGTGTCGCCCAGGGGGCGACCTACGAGCAGTACGTC. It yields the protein CASSVAQGATYEQYV.